A selection of T cell receptor beta chains follows, all from one sample in a study of shared clonotypes between healthy human individuals. TCRdb's copy holds only in-frame clones and misses some; the assay was immunoSEQ multiplex PCR. Of just over 2,000,000 clones listed, roughly 94% were seen once; the top ten hold 0.13%. The sequenced sample was naive CD4+ T cells sorted from blood. Every receptor here comes from a man aged 18 to 29 in good health. The CDR3 runs from the conserved cysteine through the conserved F or W. The order of the fields is D gene, clone size, V gene, J gene, CDR3 protein, CDR3 DNA. The D gene is left open where the match is weak. Rows may omit the clone size; those that give it use once, few, many or a size class.

>TRBD1|-|TRBV6-5|TRBJ2-3
CASSYVGQGADTQYF
TGTGCCAGCAGTTACGTGGGACAGGGTGCAGATACGCAGTATTTT
>TRBD1|-|TRBV2|TRBJ1-4
CASSLGQGGSGKLFF
TGTGCCAGCAGTCTAGGACAGGGAGGGTCGGGAAAACTGTTTTTT
>-|-|TRBV10-3|TRBJ2-1
CAISDQGSGNNEQFF
TGTGCCATCAGTGACCAGGGTAGCGGAAACAATGAGCAGTTCTTC
>-|once|TRBV7-8|TRBJ2-5
CASTRGNQETQYF
TGTGCCAGCACCCGCGGTAATCAAGAGACCCAGTACTTC
>-|-|TRBV4-1|TRBJ2-5
CASSQDLKTGRVGETQYF
TGCGCCAGCAGCCAAGATCTCAAGACGGGAAGGGTTGGGGAGACCCAGTACTTC
>TRBD1|-|TRBV28|TRBJ1-1
CASSSGTGPNTEAFF
TGTGCCAGCAGTTCCGGGACAGGACCGAACACTGAAGCTTTCTTT
>TRBD1|once|TRBV4-1|TRBJ1-6
CASSQDHRGNSPLHF
TGCGCCAGCAGCCAAGATCACAGGGGTAATTCACCCCTCCACTTT
>-|-|TRBV7-2|TRBJ1-1
CASSFSRGAEAFF
TGTGCCAGCAGCTTCTCTCGGGGAGCTGAAGCTTTCTTT
>-|-|TRBV2|TRBJ2-7
CASSEGGLGNEQYF
TGTGCCAGCAGTGAAGGGGGTTTGGGGAACGAGCAGTACTTC
>-|-|TRBV5-4|TRBJ2-2
CASTQSSTNTGELFF
TGTGCCAGCACCCAGTCCAGCACCAACACCGGGGAGCTGTTTTTT
>-|-|TRBV27|TRBJ2-7
CASSFDLLVTEQYF
TGTGCCAGCAGCTTCGACCTGTTGGTAACCGAGCAGTACTTC
>TRBD1|-|TRBV10-3|TRBJ2-7
CAISAGTDSYEQYF
TGTGCCATCAGCGCCGGGACAGACTCCTACGAGCAGTACTTC
>-|-|TRBV28|TRBJ1-5
CASISGSNVRQPQHF
TGTGCCAGCATCTCCGGGTCCAATGTGCGCCAGCCCCAGCATTTT
>-|-|TRBV28|TRBJ2-5
CASNPGGKETQYF
TGTGCCAGCAACCCCGGGGGAAAAGAGACCCAGTACTTC
>-|once|TRBV13|TRBJ2-5
CASSFSGSRRVTQYF
TGTGCCAGCAGCTTTTCAGGCTCCCGAAGGGTGACCCAGTACTTC
>-|once|TRBV12-5|TRBJ2-1
CASGLLADEQFF
TGTGCTAGTGGTTTGTTGGCAGATGAGCAGTTCTTC
>TRBD2|-|TRBV27|TRBJ2-1
CASSTGLGGRASYNEQFF
TGTGCCAGCAGTACCGGGCTCGGCGGGAGGGCCTCCTACAATGAGCAGTTCTTC
>-|-|TRBV10-3|TRBJ1-4
CAISGGEKLFF
TGTGCCATCAGCGGGGGTGAAAAACTGTTTTTT
>TRBD1|-|TRBV5-4|TRBJ2-1
CASSVTGGRSYNEQFF
TGTGCCAGCAGCGTGACAGGGGGAAGGTCCTACAATGAGCAGTTCTTC
>-|-|TRBV5-4|TRBJ2-1
CASSLPPRTDYNEQFF
TGTGCCAGCAGCCTTCCCCCTAGGACTGACTACAATGAGCAGTTCTTC
>-|-|TRBV13|TRBJ1-2
CASSLVSQGGYTF
TGTGCCAGCAGCTTAGTCTCCCAGGGGGGCTACACCTTC
>-|-|TRBV7-2|TRBJ2-7
CASSSISGSLEQYF
TGTGCCAGCAGCTCGATCTCGGGTTCTCTCGAGCAGTACTTC